These 26 T cell receptor beta chains were all obtained from the same sample, sequenced in a study of blood T cell repertoires in COVID-19. Clones were read by immunoSEQ multiplex PCR, and TCRdb kept only the in-frame ones, dropping some. Of roughly 200,000 clones in the sample, roughly nine tenths were seen once. The specimen was peripheral blood. The source is an older man with acute or convalescent COVID-19.

This sequence joins TRBV6-1 and TRBJ2-5; D not resolved. CDR1 MNHNS and CDR2 SASEGT come from the germline V gene. Trimming shortened V by 2 bases and J by 5 bases, and 15 bases separated the two germline ends. The CDR3 is 15 residues long. The CDR3 region is CASSEQPRGDETQYF. Here the CDR3 DNA reads TGTGCCAGCAGTGAACAGCCTAGAGGAGATGAGACCCAGTACTTC.

This clone was picked up a small number of times. The CDR3, as DNA: TGTGCCAGCAGCCCGGACAGATATTCACCCCTCCACTTT. It yields the protein CASSPDRYSPLHF. This sequence joins TRBV5-6 and TRBJ1-6, with a weak D call TRBD1 (6 bases). The CDR3 loop spans 13 amino acids. Between the trimmed V and J ends, which lost 4 bases and 8 bases, there was a span of 10 bases. Germline values: CDR1 SGHDT, CDR2 YYEEEE.

The chain uses TRBV6-5 and TRBJ1-1; D is ambiguous. V gave up 0 bases and J gave up 2 bases, with 7 bases separating them. Looked up from germline, CDR1 is MNHEY and CDR2 is SVGAGI. The CDR3 is 14 residues long. CDR3 amino acids: CASSYSPINTEAFF. As DNA, the CDR3 is TGTGCCAGCAGTTACTCTCCCATTAACACTGAAGCTTTCTTT.

The chain employs TRBV10-3 and TRBJ2-1, with D maybe TRBD2 (5 bases). Trimming shortened V by 9 bases and J by 8 bases, and 17 bases separated the two germline ends. This CDR3 is built from 13 residues. CDR1 and CDR2 from the germline V gene are ENHRY and SYGVKD. CDR3 in amino acids: CAITGRNGDEQFF. The CDR3 DNA sequence: TGTGCCATTACCGGGCGGAACGGGGATGAGCAGTTCTTC.

V usage is TRBV19 and J usage is TRBJ2-7, with TRBD1 matching over 8 bases. This CDR3 is built from 14 residues. Germline CDR1 LNHDA, CDR2 SQIVND (reference sequence). Trimming took 5 bases from V and 5 from J; bases not matched to a gene: 8. The CDR3 here is CASSVTGGRNEQYF. The CDR3 DNA follows: TGTGCCAGTAGTGTCACAGGGGGACGGAACGAGCAGTACTTC.

This clone was seen once. The chain employs TRBV6-5 and TRBJ1-2; 8 bases are shared with TRBD1. This CDR3 comprises 15 residues. Germline V CDR1 and CDR2: MNHEY, SVGAGI. V lost 0 bases and J lost 7; bases outside the gene matches: 7. Written as DNA, the CDR3 is TGTGCCAGCAGTTACTCCTGGGACAGGTCCGTTGGCTACACCTTC. It yields the protein CASSYSWDRSVGYTF.

This clone was counted at least ten times. CDR3 sequence reads: CASSKVGTGGSNEQFF. CDR3 DNA: TGTGCCAGCAGCAAAGTAGGGACAGGGGGTTCAAATGAGCAGTTCTTC. The V call is TRBV21-1, the J call TRBJ2-1; TRBD1 reflects the table's D call only, with no check against the DNA. TRBV21-1 is marked as a pseudogene. This CDR3 has 16 amino acids.

V is TRBV29-1 and J is TRBJ2-2; the D gene is possibly TRBD1 (6 bases). The length of the CDR3 is 13 residues. Germline CDR1 reads SQVTM; CDR2 reads ANQGSEA. Trimming took off 5 bases at V and 6 bases at J, with 13 bases between the two ends. CDR3 nucleotide sequence: TGCAGCGTTTGGGACACTCGCGCCGGGGAGCTGTTTTTT. This encodes CSVWDTRAGELFF.

The V and J genes are TRBV6-5 and TRBJ1-2; tentative D call: TRBD1 (6 bases). Germline-derived CDR1 and CDR2 are MNHEY and SVGAGI. V lost 8 bases and J lost 8, with 18 bases in between. The CDR3 sequence is 13 residues long. CDR3 residues: CASGIQGRVGYTF. As DNA, the CDR3 is TGTGCCAGCGGAATACAGGGACGGGTCGGCTACACCTTC.

V gene TRBV5-1 combines with J gene TRBJ2-5, with TRBD1 matching 7 bases. CDR3 length equals 14 residues. Germline lookup yields CDR1 SGHRS and CDR2 YFSETQ. The junction had 7 bases not matched to a gene; V was cut back by 4 bases and J by 4 bases. The CDR3 sequence is CASSTGQVSETQYF. CDR3 DNA: TGCGCCAGCAGCACCGGACAGGTATCAGAGACCCAGTACTTC.

The rearrangement uses TRBV6-5 and TRBJ2-5; possible D gene TRBD1, 5 bases. Trimming stripped 6 bases from V and 4 bases from J, with 15 bases between. Germline assignment: CDR1 MNHEY and CDR2 SVGAGI. The CDR3 has 14 residues. The CDR3 nucleotides are TGTGCCAGCAGGGCAGGGATACCGGGAGAGACCCAGTACTTC. Its protein is CASRAGIPGETQYF.

The V call is TRBV4-3, the J call TRBJ2-7, with D possibly TRBD2 on 6 matching bases. This CDR3 spans 15 amino acids. The germline CDR1 and CDR2 sequences are LGHNA and YSLEER. V lost 0 bases, J lost 2 bases, and 11 bases lay in between. CDR3 sequence (DNA): TGCGCCAGCAGCCAAGATATGGAGGGGACCTACGAGCAGTACTTC. Residues: CASSQDMEGTYEQYF.

J is TRBJ2-7 and V is TRBV11-2, with a possible D match to TRBD2 (6 bases). Germline V gives CDR1 SGHAT, CDR2 FQNNGV. The CDR3 runs 13 residues. V lost 3 bases to trimming and J lost 4 bases, with 10 bases between them. The CDR3 sequence: CASSFRDSYEQYF. CDR3 nucleotides: TGTGCCAGCAGCTTCCGGGACTCTTACGAGCAGTACTTC.

This sequence joins TRBV19 and TRBJ2-7; 7 bases align to TRBD1. J was trimmed by 2 bases and V by 8 bases; bases with no gene match: 6. Germline V gene sequence: CDR1 LNHDA, CDR2 SQIVND (reference sequence). This CDR3 has 13 amino acids. CDR3 nucleotides: TGTGCCAGTGGGGGACAGCGAGCCTACGAGCAGTACTTC. Its protein product is CASGGQRAYEQYF.

This clone was picked up a small number of times. This chain links TRBV6-6 with TRBJ2-7, with D possibly TRBD2 on 6 matching bases. CDR3 length: 14 residues. CDR1 and CDR2 from the germline V gene are MNHNY and SVGAGI (reference sequence). V was pared by 0 bases and J by 7 bases, with 13 bases between. CDR3 DNA: TGTGCCAGCAGTTACTCGGCATTTCGGGGGGAGCAGTACTTC. This gives the protein CASSYSAFRGEQYF.

The gene calls are TRBV19 and TRBJ2-7, with a weak D call TRBD1 (7 bases). Germline V gene sequence: CDR1 LNHDA, CDR2 SQIVND (reference sequence). This CDR3 spans 15 amino acids. V was cut by 4 bases and J by 0 bases, with 13 bases left in between. The CDR3 DNA reads as TGTGCCAGTAGTAAGGAGGGACAGAGCTCCTACGAGCAGTACTTC. Amino acid sequence: CASSKEGQSSYEQYF.

The chain uses TRBV2 and TRBJ2-7; the D is unclear. Trimming removed 6 bases from V and 4 bases from J, with 13 bases in between. The CDR3 length is 13 residues. The germline V gene has CDR1 SNHLY and CDR2 FYNNEI. The CDR3 loop is CASRSGVVYEQYF. Written as DNA, the CDR3 is TGTGCCAGCAGATCTGGAGTCGTGTACGAGCAGTACTTC.

V gene TRBV7-3 combines with J gene TRBJ1-6; no clear D. CDR1 SGHTA and CDR2 FQGTGA come from the germline V gene. The CDR3 contains 13 residues. V was pared by 2 bases and J by 13 bases, with 12 bases between. CDR3 residues: CASSLRFSDPLHF. Here the CDR3 DNA reads TGTGCCAGCAGCTTACGGTTCTCTGATCCCCTCCACTTT.

This clone appeared a single time. The chain links TRBV2 to TRBJ2-1, with a tentative D call TRBD2 (6 bases). Germline V gene lookup returns CDR1 SNHLY and CDR2 FYNNEI. This CDR3 region has 13 residues. V lost 6 bases, J lost 5 bases, and 11 bases lay in between. The chain's CDR3 is CASRRDFNNEQFF. The DNA for the CDR3 is TGTGCCAGCAGGCGGGACTTTAACAATGAGCAGTTCTTC.

This rearrangement joins TRBV10-3 to TRBJ2-1; D possibly corresponds to TRBD2 (5 bases). Germline values: CDR1 ENHRY, CDR2 SYGVKD. V gave up 0 bases and J gave up 5 bases, with 11 bases separating them. The CDR3 spans 15 residues. CDR3 DNA sequence: TGTGCCATCAGTGAGTCGAGGGCGGGTGACAATGAGCAGTTCTTC. It specifies CAISESRAGDNEQFF.

The chain joins TRBV19 to TRBJ1-2, with TRBD1 matching over 8 bases. Trimming cost V 5 bases and J 3 bases; bases outside gene matches: 8. This CDR3 spans 15 amino acids. The germline gives CDR1 LNHDA, CDR2 SQIVND (reference sequence). The CDR3 coding sequence is TGTGCCAGTAGTGCCCGACAGGGGAACTACTATGGCTACACCTTC. It codes for CASSARQGNYYGYTF.

This clone appeared a single time. The V and J genes are TRBV5-1 and TRBJ2-1; D perhaps matches TRBD2 (6 bases). V shed 0 bases and J shed 0 bases, with 13 bases lying between them. The CDR3 runs to 17 residues. Germline V gene sequence: CDR1 SGHRS, CDR2 YFSETQ. The CDR3, as DNA: TGCGCCAGCAGCTTGGGGGGGACTTCCGCCTCCTACAATGAGCAGTTCTTC. This codes for CASSLGGTSASYNEQFF.

The chain joins TRBV6-1 to TRBJ1-1, with 7 bases aligning to TRBD1. J gave up 5 bases and V 2 bases, and 17 bases lay outside the gene matches. The CDR3 is 18 amino acids. The germline gives CDR1 MNHNS, CDR2 SASEGT. Here the CDR3 DNA reads TGTGCCAGCAGTGAACGGGACAGAGGATTGGTAATTGGAACTGAAGCTTTCTTT. Protein: CASSERDRGLVIGTEAFF.

The rearrangement links TRBV5-1 to TRBJ2-1; the D gene is possibly TRBD1 (5 bases). Germline CDR1 SGHRS, CDR2 YFSETQ. V shed 3 bases and J shed 0 bases, with 13 bases lying between them. This CDR3 spans 16 amino acids. CDR3 nucleotides: TGCGCCAGCAGCTCCTTCGACAGAGGCTCCTACAATGAGCAGTTCTTC. This sequence encodes CASSSFDRGSYNEQFF.

V and J are TRBV6-2 or TRBV6-3 and TRBJ2-2; D gene uncertain. V dropped 4 bases and J dropped 5 bases, with 8 bases sitting between them. This CDR3 contains 13 residues. The germline V gene encodes CDR1 MNHEY and CDR2 SVGEGT. The CDR3 sequence is CASSFGETGELFF. The DNA of the CDR3 is TGTGCCAGCAGTTTCGGAGAGACCGGGGAGCTGTTTTTT.

The chain recombines TRBV18 with TRBJ1-6, with 9 bases matching TRBD1. Germline V CDR1 and CDR2: KGHSH, LQKENI. CDR3 length: 15 amino acids. The V and J ends lost 6 bases and 10 bases, in that order; junction bases with no gene match: 10. The CDR3 loop reads CASSGLGQGASPLHF. The CDR3 DNA reads as TGTGCCAGCTCGGGGTTGGGACAGGGAGCGTCACCCCTCCACTTT.